Listed here are 31 T cell receptor beta chains from one sample, sequenced in a study of lymphopenia after photon versus proton radiotherapy. The data were produced by immunoSEQ multiplex PCR, yet TCRdb's version contains in-frame clones alone and is incomplete. The sample contains approximately 3,100 clones, around three quarters of which appear only once. The sequences come from peripheral blood, collected from a patient treated with proton-based radiotherapy. Every receptor here comes from a man aged 80 or over with esophageal cancer.

The chain couples TRBV10-3 to TRBJ2-3, with D possibly being TRBD1 (5 bases). The CDR3 is 15 residues long. Germline CDR1 is ENHRY and CDR2 is SYGVKD. V shed 9 bases and J shed 0 bases, with 16 bases lying between them. The CDR3 DNA reads TGTGCCATTTTAGACAGACTGACTAGCACAGATACGCAGTATTTT. Its translation: CAILDRLTSTDTQYF.

This clone is a singleton in its sample. V gene TRBV7-9 combines with J gene TRBJ1-1, with D perhaps matching TRBD1 (6 bases). Trimming shortened V by 2 bases and J by 6 bases, and 16 bases separated the two germline ends. This CDR3 spans 15 amino acids. Germline-derived CDR1 and CDR2 are SEHNR and FQNEAQ (reference sequence). As DNA, the CDR3 is TGTGCCAGCAGCTTATGGCAGGGGCGAGGCGCTGAAGCTTTCTTT. This codes for CASSLWQGRGAEAFF.

The chain joins TRBV6-6 to TRBJ2-5; TRBD1 matches 7 bases. The J call may be in error: the DNA end matches TRBJ2-7 better. The length of the CDR3 is 14 residues. CDR1 MNHNY and CDR2 SVGAGI come from the germline V gene (reference sequence). In DNA, the CDR3 is TGTGCCAGCAGTTTCGCCGGGACAGACTACGAGCAGTACTTC. Translation: CASSFAGTDYEQYF.

The rearrangement joins TRBV5-1 to TRBJ2-1; 7 bases match TRBD2. J gave up 3 bases and V 4 bases, and 4 bases lay outside the gene matches. This CDR3 spans 14 amino acids. CDR1 and CDR2 (germline): SGHRS, YFSETQ. The CDR3 protein is CASSSRDYYNEQFF. The CDR3 nucleotides are TGCGCCAGCAGCAGTAGGGACTACTACAATGAGCAGTTCTTC.

The sample holds one count of this clone. The J gene is TRBJ2-7, the V gene TRBV6-6; D is unclear. V lost 5 bases, J lost 0 bases, and 8 bases lay in between. Germline CDR1 MNHNY, CDR2 SVGAGI (reference sequence). CDR3 length: 13 amino acids. The CDR3 here is CASSHLSSYEQYF. CDR3 nucleotide sequence: TGTGCCAGCAGTCATTTGAGCTCCTACGAGCAGTACTTC.

This clone was seen a single time. V usage is TRBV30 and J usage is TRBJ1-3; the D is unclear. CDR1 and CDR2 from the germline V gene are GTSNPN and SVGIG (reference sequence). V lost 5 bases and J lost 0, with 5 bases in between. The CDR3 runs to 12 residues. The CDR3 DNA is TGTGCCTGGGGGTTCTCTGGAAACACCATATATTTT. It is translated as CAWGFSGNTIYF.

This clone is labeled medium-sized. CDR3 sequence (DNA): TGTGCCAGCAGTCGCCCAGGCGGTGGGATCTATGGCTACACCTTC. This translates into CASSRPGGGIYGYTF. The genes are TRBV28 and TRBJ1-2; D remains unclear. The germline V gene has CDR1 MDHEN and CDR2 SYDVKM. The length of the CDR3 is 15 residues. Trimming stripped 5 bases from V and 4 bases from J, with 17 bases between.

The V gene is TRBV15, the J gene TRBJ1-2; no clear D gene. Trimming removed 4 bases at V and 4 bases at J, with 22 bases between. The germline CDR1 and CDR2 sequences are LNHNV and YYDKDF (reference sequence). The CDR3 spans 17 residues. The CDR3 DNA reads as TGTGCCACCAGCACGCTTGCAAGGTGTGGAAAGATCTATGGCTACACCTTC. Protein: CATSTLARCGKIYGYTF.

The CDR3 loop reads CASTEPISYEQYF. CDR3 coding DNA: TGTGCCAGCACGGAACCAATCTCCTACGAGCAGTACTTC. V is TRBV6-1 and J is TRBJ2-7; the D is unclear. Per the germline V gene, CDR1 is MNHNS and CDR2 is SASEGT. Trimming removed 7 bases at V and 0 bases at J, with 10 bases between. This CDR3 contains 13 residues.

The chain joins TRBV6-1 to TRBJ2-7; the D call may be TRBD1 or TRBD2 (5 bases each). CDR1 is MNHNS, CDR2 SASEGT, per germline. CDR3 length: 14 amino acids. V lost 7 bases and J 0 bases, leaving 13 bases between the germline ends. The CDR3 DNA reads TGTGCCAGCATGCCGGGACGGAACTCCTACGAGCAGTACTTC. Residues: CASMPGRNSYEQYF.

The rearrangement joins TRBV28 to TRBJ1-2; no clear D gene. Looked up from germline, CDR1 is MDHEN and CDR2 is SYDVKM. Trimming removed 3 bases from V and 2 bases from J, with 13 bases in between. CDR3 size: 15 residues. The CDR3 sequence is CASSLILRGNYGYTF. As DNA, the CDR3 is TGTGCCAGCAGTTTGATCCTTAGAGGGAACTATGGCTACACCTTC.

The rearrangement links TRBV4-1 to TRBJ2-7; no reliable D call. Germline V gives CDR1 MGHRA, CDR2 YSYEKL. Trimming pared 6 bases from V and 2 bases from J, leaving 14 bases between. The CDR3 length is 14 residues. The CDR3 region is CASRPPGRPYEQYF. CDR3 coding DNA: TGCGCCAGCAGACCTCCCGGACGGCCCTACGAGCAGTACTTC.

This clone was observed a single time. The gene calls are TRBV28 and TRBJ1-6; weak D call: TRBD1 (6 bases). The CDR3 consists of 15 residues. Germline V gene lookup returns CDR1 MDHEN and CDR2 SYDVKM. The V end lost 6 bases, the J end lost 7 bases, and 16 bases lay between the germline ends. This CDR3 reads CASRGTQGGNSPLHF. The CDR3 coding sequence is TGTGCCAGCAGGGGGACACAGGGAGGCAATTCACCCCTCCACTTT.

The rearrangement uses TRBV7-9 and TRBJ2-1; 9 positions match TRBD2. With V trimmed by 1 base and J by 1 base, 2 bases remained unmatched. Germline loops: CDR1 SEHNR, CDR2 FQNEAQ (reference sequence). This CDR3 comprises 16 residues. CDR3: CASSLGGRGSYNEQFF. The DNA for the CDR3 is TGTGCCAGCAGCTTAGGCGGGAGGGGTTCCTACAATGAGCAGTTCTTC.

The genes are TRBV29-1 and TRBJ2-7, with 9 bases that match TRBD1. V shed 3 bases, J shed 3 bases, and the junction held 6 bases outside the gene matches. Germline V gene sequence: CDR1 SQVTM, CDR2 ANQGSEA. The length of the CDR3 is 14 residues. The CDR3 reads CSVEFRDRDYEQYF. The CDR3 DNA follows: TGCAGCGTTGAGTTTCGGGACAGGGACTACGAGCAGTACTTC.

This chain uses TRBV29-1 with TRBJ1-2; the match to TRBD1 covers 10 bases. Trimming cost V 4 bases and J 7 bases; bases outside gene matches: 6. The CDR3 length is 13 residues. CDR1 is SQVTM and CDR2 is ANQGSEA in the germline V gene. The CDR3 DNA follows: TGCAGCGTTGGAGACAGGGGGCGCAGTGGCTACACCTTC. Residues: CSVGDRGRSGYTF.

V is TRBV6-5 and J is TRBJ1-2, with 8 nucleotides matching TRBD1. Germline CDR1 is MNHEY and CDR2 is SVGAGI. There are 15 residues in the CDR3. V shed 0 bases and J 6 bases; nucleotides not matched to a gene: 6. This CDR3 reads CASSYSPTGGNGYTF. CDR3 in DNA: TGTGCCAGCAGTTACTCTCCTACAGGGGGTAATGGCTACACCTTC.

V is TRBV2 and J is TRBJ2-7; 7 bases fit TRBD1. Germline CDR1 reads SNHLY; CDR2 reads FYNNEI. The length of the CDR3 is 12 residues. V was pared by 11 bases and J by 9 bases, with 13 bases of the junction left unmatched. The CDR3 loop reads CAGRQGEGRQYF. The CDR3 coding sequence is TGTGCCGGCCGACAGGGTGAGGGGCGGCAGTACTTC.

The J gene is TRBJ2-3, the V gene TRBV15; 9 nucleotides match TRBD1. CDR1 is LNHNV and CDR2 is YYDKDF in the germline V gene (reference sequence). V was pared by 8 bases and J by 4 bases, with 13 bases of the junction left unmatched. The CDR3 runs to 16 residues. This CDR3 is CATARVAGQGPDTQYF. DNA of the CDR3: TGTGCCACCGCGCGGGTGGCGGGACAGGGCCCAGATACGCAGTATTTT.

The rearrangement uses TRBV10-1 and TRBJ2-3; D ambiguous. Deletions cut 2 bases from V and 6 bases from J, with 12 bases between. Germline loops: CDR1 WNHNN, CDR2 SYGVQD (reference sequence). The CDR3 spans 14 residues. The CDR3 is CASSEALPLDTQYF. CDR3 nucleotide sequence: TGCGCCAGCAGTGAGGCCCTACCTCTGGATACGCAGTATTTT.

The DNA of the CDR3 is TGTGCCAGCAGTTTATCGTTTCCGGGACAGGGGGCGATCTATGGCTACACCTTC. Protein: CASSLSFPGQGAIYGYTF. The chain has TRBV27 and TRBJ1-2; 12 nucleotides line up with TRBD1. The junction had 9 bases not matched to a gene; V was cut back by 0 bases and J by 4 bases. This CDR3 has 18 residues. Per germline, CDR1 MNHEY and CDR2 SMNVEV (reference sequence).

Points on this clone: The limits of the CDR3 on the DNA are not certain, so only TCRdb's listed CDR3 is given. V gene TRBV19 combines with J gene TRBJ1-6; TRBD1, the D gene given by the table, was not confirmed from the DNA. Looked up from germline, CDR1 is LNHDA and CDR2 is SQIVND (reference sequence). The CDR3 adds up to 15 amino acids, both ends counted. CDR3: CASTSAGSSSSPLHF.

The genes are TRBV15 and TRBJ2-7, with 10 bases fitting TRBD2. CDR1 is LNHNV and CDR2 is YYDKDF in the germline V gene (reference sequence). This CDR3 is built from 18 residues. Trimming removed 0 bases from V and 3 bases from J; junction bases left unmatched: 11. The CDR3 reads CATSRDSLAGEYRYEQYF. The DNA of the CDR3 is TGTGCCACCAGCAGAGATTCCCTAGCGGGAGAGTACCGCTACGAGCAGTACTTC.

As for this clone: This may be a read error: a much more frequent sequence differs by one nucleotide. The sample holds other DNA sequences that translate to the same CDR3. The V gene is TRBV5-1, the J gene TRBJ2-2; tentatively, D is TRBD1 (5 bases). Germline loops: CDR1 SGHRS, CDR2 YFSETQ. This CDR3 is built from 15 residues. CDR3 coding DNA: TGCGCCAGCAGCTTGAGGGCAGAGGACACTGGGGAGCTGTTTTTT. Its protein product is CASSLRAEDTGELFF.

V gene TRBV10-3 combines with J gene TRBJ2-7, with a tentative D call TRBD1 (5 bases). V lost 7 bases, J lost 6 bases, and 13 bases lay in between. The CDR3 has 12 residues. From germline, CDR1 is ENHRY and CDR2 SYGVKD. The CDR3 loop is CAIKRGLGEQYF. The CDR3 nucleotides read TGTGCCATCAAAAGGGGCTTAGGCGAGCAGTACTTC.

The chain uses TRBV5-1 and TRBJ2-7; tentatively, D is TRBD1 (6 bases). V was clipped by 0 bases and J by 6 bases, with 13 bases between them. CDR1 and CDR2 from the germline V gene are SGHRS and YFSETQ. This CDR3 is built from 14 residues. As DNA, the CDR3 is TGCGCCAGCAGCTTGGTTGTCAGGGGATCCGAGCAGTACTTC. This encodes CASSLVVRGSEQYF. Drawing the rest from reference TRBV5-1 and TRBJ2-7, the complete variable domain is KAGVTQTPRYLIKTRGQQVTLSCSPISGHRSVSWYQQTPGQGLQFLFEYFSETQRNKGNFPGRFSGRQFSNSRSEMNVSTLELGDSALYLCASSLVVRGSEQYFGPGTRLTVT.

The J gene is TRBJ2-7, the V gene TRBV7-3; 10 bases match TRBD2. The trim removed 2 bases at V and 6 bases at J, leaving 7 bases unmatched. The CDR3 spans 15 residues. Germline CDR1 and CDR2: SGHTA and FQGTGA. The CDR3: CASSLVSSGRGEQYF. CDR3 bases: TGTGCCAGCAGCTTAGTATCTAGCGGGAGAGGCGAGCAGTACTTC.

The chain links TRBV9 to TRBJ2-5; 10 bases map to TRBD1. Germline V lookup: CDR1 SGDLS, CDR2 YYNGEE. Trimming at V came to 4 bases and at J to 5 bases, leaving 8 bases not matched to a gene. The CDR3 is made up of 15 amino acids. Written as DNA, the CDR3 is TGTGCCAGCAGCCCACGGGACAGGGGTACGGAGACCCAGTACTTC. Translated, it gives CASSPRDRGTETQYF.

DNA of the CDR3: TGTGCCAGCAGCTTAGATTCCCCAGCGGGGCAGTATTTT. The encoded protein is CASSLDSPAGQYF. This sequence joins TRBV7-9 and TRBJ2-3; TRBD2 might be the D (6 bases). Trimming took 1 base from V and 11 from J, leaving 13 bases between them. This CDR3 is 13 amino acids long. The germline V gene has CDR1 SEHNR and CDR2 FQNEAQ (reference sequence).

This clone is hyperexpanded within its sample. The rearrangement uses TRBV9 and TRBJ2-5; 8 bases line up with TRBD1. CDR1 is SGDLS and CDR2 is YYNGEE in the germline V gene. Trimming removed 3 bases from V and 5 bases from J; junction bases left unmatched: 15. CDR3 size: 17 residues. This chain's CDR3 is CASSASDPGQVDETQYF. As DNA, the CDR3 is TGTGCCAGCAGCGCCTCAGATCCGGGACAGGTTGACGAGACCCAGTACTTC.

This chain links TRBV28 with TRBJ1-2, with D maybe TRBD1 (5 bases). This CDR3 is 14 amino acids long. Trimming pared 6 bases from V and 2 bases from J, leaving 13 bases between. Per germline, CDR1 MDHEN and CDR2 SYDVKM. The CDR3 DNA reads as TGTGCCAGCAGGACCGCGGGGGGGAACTATGGCTACACCTTC. Its translation is CASRTAGGNYGYTF.